This T cell receptor beta chain emerged from a study of cytomegalovirus exposure and HLA in healthy donors. Overall study findings and caveats: It was reportedly the case that the classifier diagnosed cytomegalovirus status with high specificity and sensitivity. Specific recognition of CMV antigens was confirmed in vitro for a few chains (all CMV-associated).

With regard to this clone: As yet, its antigen is unknown.

Using immunoSEQ multiplex PCR, the repertoire was profiled, and TCRdb retains in-frame clones only, with some absent. The sample holds 180,000 or so clones; roughly 86% are singletons and the top ten take less than 9.5%. The CDR3 length is 15 residues. Germline trimming cut 2 bases from V and 12 bases from J; bases unmatched to any gene: 10. Looked up from germline, CDR1 is SGDLS and CDR2 is YYNGEE. This chain uses TRBV9 with TRBJ2-1; 11 nucleotides match TRBD1. Source material: PBMCs. This receptor was obtained from a man aged 25-45 years in good health and CMV-seropositive. CDR3 region: CASSVGTGGILGQFF. CDR3 nucleotide sequence: TGTGCCAGCAGCGTGGGGACAGGGGGAATTTTGGGGCAGTTCTTC.